Listed here are 21 T cell receptor beta chains from one sample, sequenced in a study of T cells after yellow fever vaccination. TCRdb ran MiXCR on the 5' RACE reads and lists one entry per CDR3 protein. The sample shows around 160,000 distinct CDR3 sequences, approximately 6.7% of them seen only once. This specimen was CD4+ T cells sorted from PBMCs, taken more than 4 days after the first yellow fever vaccination. These receptors originate from a man aged 18 to 35 who received the YFV17D yellow fever vaccine.

This clonotype was recorded at least ten times. The CDR3 here is CSARNQGVYEQYF. The CDR3 nucleotides are TGCAGTGCTAGGAATCAGGGGGTCTACGAGCAGTACTTC. The chain links TRBV20-1 to TRBJ2-7; the match to TRBD1 covers 7 bases. The CDR3 length is 13 residues. With 3 bases clipped from V and 3 bases from J, the junction kept 5 bases outside the gene matches. Looked up from germline, CDR1 is DFQATT and CDR2 is SNEGSKA (reference sequence).

This clonotype has just a few counts. The chain links TRBV5-1 to TRBJ2-3, with D uncertain. Per the germline V gene, CDR1 is SGHRS and CDR2 is YFSETQ. V was shortened by 3 bases and J by 6 bases, with 11 bases between the two germline ends. This CDR3 has 13 amino acids. The CDR3 DNA reads TGCGCCAGCAGCTCCGAAGCCGTGGATACGCAGTATTTT. Translating gives CASSSEAVDTQYF.

Many counts were recorded for this clonotype. V and J are TRBV11-2 and TRBJ2-1, with 8 bases aligning to TRBD2. CDR1 is SGHAT, CDR2 FQNNGV, per germline. Unmatched junction bases numbered 5, after V lost 5 bases and J lost 8 bases. CDR3 length: 13 amino acids. The CDR3 nucleotides read TGTGCCAGCAGCCAGCGGGGGATCGATGAGCAGTTCTTC. It yields the protein CASSQRGIDEQFF.

This clonotype was seen only a few times. The rearrangement uses TRBV10-3 and TRBJ2-5, with 7 bases lining up with TRBD1. Germline V gene data show CDR1 as ENHRY and CDR2 as SYGVKD. This CDR3 comprises 16 residues. Losses at the gene ends were 0 bases for V and 2 bases for J; bases not matched to a gene: 6. CDR3 sequence: CAISESATGQQETQYF. In DNA form, the CDR3 reads TGTGCCATCAGTGAGTCCGCTACGGGACAGCAAGAGACCCAGTACTTC.

The rearrangement joins TRBV28 to TRBJ2-5, with a possible D match to TRBD1 (6 bases). CDR1 is MDHEN, CDR2 SYDVKM, per germline. The CDR3 runs 12 residues. The V end lost 6 bases, the J end lost 5 bases, and 10 bases lay between the germline ends. For the CDR3, the DNA is TGTGCCAGCAGAACAGGGATTGAGACCCAGTACTTC. Translated: CASRTGIETQYF.

This sequence joins TRBV11-1 and TRBJ2-5; weak D call: TRBD2 (6 bases). This CDR3 has 15 amino acids. The germline gives CDR1 SGHAT, CDR2 FQDESV (reference sequence). V gave up 5 bases and J gave up 2 bases, with 15 bases separating them. The CDR3 region is CASSLGLGGQETQYF. The CDR3 DNA reads as TGTGCCAGCAGCCTGGGGCTGGGGGGACAAGAGACCCAGTACTTC.

The CDR3 loop is CASSQDPRQAYSPLHF. The CDR3 DNA reads TGCGCCAGCAGCCAAGATCCGCGACAGGCCTATTCACCCCTCCACTTT. J is TRBJ1-6 and V is TRBV4-3; D might be TRBD1 (6 bases). Germline loops: CDR1 LGHNA, CDR2 YSLEER. The CDR3 is 16 amino acids. V was cut by 0 bases and J by 8 bases, with 14 bases left in between.

This clonotype was observed many times. The chain uses TRBV4-1 and TRBJ1-2, with 8 positions matching TRBD1. The CDR3 is made up of 17 amino acids. V shed 4 bases, J shed 9 bases, and the junction held 19 bases outside the gene matches. Germline V gene data show CDR1 as MGHRA and CDR2 as YSYEKL. The CDR3 nucleotides are TGCGCCAGCAGCCGGTATGGGGATGCCAGGACAGGGCTGAGCTACACCTTC. Translation gives CASSRYGDARTGLSYTF.

The chain joins TRBV7-9 to TRBJ2-4, with D perhaps TRBD1 (5 bases). The CDR3 length is 15 residues. Per germline, CDR1 SEHNR and CDR2 FQNEAQ (reference sequence). V lost 6 bases and J 4 bases, leaving 16 bases between the germline ends. The CDR3 coding sequence is TGTGCCAGCAGACCAACCCTAGACAGAAAAAACATTCAGTACTTC. Translation gives CASRPTLDRKNIQYF.

This clonotype was recorded at least ten times. The gene calls are TRBV5-1 and TRBJ2-2, with D perhaps TRBD2 (6 bases). Trimming took off 1 base at V and 4 bases at J, with 11 bases between the two ends. The CDR3 has 15 amino acids. Germline CDR1 and CDR2: SGHRS and YFSETQ. The chain's CDR3 is CASSLSYGGTGELFF. The CDR3 DNA reads TGCGCCAGCAGCTTGTCCTACGGGGGCACCGGGGAGCTGTTTTTT.

This clonotype was detected many times. V gene TRBV6-1 combines with J gene TRBJ2-6; D is uncertain. The V and J ends lost 6 bases and 2 bases respectively, with 8 bases between them. The CDR3 totals 14 residues. CDR1 is MNHNS and CDR2 is SASEGT in the germline V gene. The CDR3 bases are TGTGCCAGCAGGGGTCCGCCTGGGGCCAACGTCCTGACTTTC. Encoded protein: CASRGPPGANVLTF.

This clonotype was seen ten or more times. The chain combines TRBV9 with TRBJ1-1; D is ambiguous. The CDR3 has 14 residues. The V gene lost 2 bases and the J gene lost 1 base, with 9 bases spanning the gap. Germline V gives CDR1 SGDLS, CDR2 YYNGEE. The CDR3 DNA is TGTGCCAGCAGCGTTTCTTCAGCGAACACTGAAGCTTTCTTT. Translation gives CASSVSSANTEAFF.

V usage is TRBV4-1 and J usage is TRBJ2-3; D perhaps matches TRBD2 (5 bases). The germline gives CDR1 MGHRA, CDR2 YSYEKL. There are 16 residues in the CDR3. Trimming left V 0 bases short and J 1 base short, with 11 bases between. CDR3 DNA sequence: TGCGCCAGCAGCCAAGACGGCCGGACTGGCACAGATACGCAGTATTTT. This codes for CASSQDGRTGTDTQYF.

The chain couples TRBV12-3 or TRBV12-4 to TRBJ1-2; D gene uncertain. The CDR3 sequence is 13 residues long. Trimming cost V 6 bases and J 7 bases, with 15 bases left between them. Here the CDR3 DNA reads TGTGCCAGCAGCCCCACGGACGGGTTTGGCTACACCTTC. It is translated as CASSPTDGFGYTF.

CDR3 in amino acids: CASSSYLRTDTQYF. The CDR3 nucleotides read TGTGCCAGCAGCTCCTACTTACGCACAGATACGCAGTATTTT. The chain couples TRBV7-2 to TRBJ2-3; D is ambiguous. V was pared by 4 bases and J by 1 base, with 9 bases between. Per the germline V gene, CDR1 is SGHTA and CDR2 is FQGNSA. There are 14 residues in the CDR3.

This clonotype has more than one count but fewer than ten. This rearrangement joins TRBV5-4 to TRBJ2-3; 8 bases match TRBD2. V was clipped by 3 bases and J by 4 bases; unmatched bases: 4. CDR1 and CDR2 from the germline V gene are SGHNT and YYREEE (reference sequence). The CDR3 spans 14 residues. CDR3 nucleotides: TGTGCCAGCAGCTCTGGACTAGCTTCAGATACGCAGTATTTT. This sequence encodes CASSSGLASDTQYF.

This clonotype was seen at least ten times. The chain employs TRBV5-1 and TRBJ2-3; possible D gene TRBD2, 5 bases. Trimming removed 7 bases at V and 1 base at J, with 19 bases between. There are 16 residues in the CDR3. The germline V gene encodes CDR1 SGHRS and CDR2 YFSETQ. The CDR3 spells CASVQGGLPGTDTQYF. In DNA, the CDR3 is TGCGCCAGCGTCCAAGGCGGGCTGCCTGGCACAGATACGCAGTATTTT. The entire variable domain, with the rest obtained from reference TRBV5-1 and TRBJ2-3, is as follows: KAGVTQTPRYLIKTRGQQVTLSCSPISGHRSVSWYQQTPGQGLQFLFEYFSETQRNKGNFPGRFSGRQFSNSRSEMNVSTLELGDSALYLCASVQGGLPGTDTQYFGPGTRLTVL.

This clonotype was counted many times. The chain recombines TRBV4-3 with TRBJ2-7, with 12 bases fitting TRBD2. J gave up 1 base and V 5 bases, and 3 bases lay outside the gene matches. CDR1 and CDR2 (germline): LGHNA, YSLEER. This CDR3 is 15 amino acids long. CDR3 sequence: CASSTGTSGSYEQYV. For the CDR3, the DNA is TGCGCCAGCAGCACCGGGACTAGCGGGTCCTACGAGCAGTACGTC.

This clonotype was counted between two and nine times. The chain employs TRBV7-9 and TRBJ2-4; TRBD2 might be the D (6 bases). V was pared by 2 bases and J by 2 bases, with 16 bases between. The length of the CDR3 is 17 residues. Germline values: CDR1 SEHNR, CDR2 FQNEAQ (reference sequence). CDR3 amino acids: CASSLSAGFGTKNIQYF. The CDR3 bases are TGTGCCAGCAGCTTATCTGCGGGATTTGGAACCAAAAACATTCAGTACTTC. Complete variable domain (other parts from reference TRBV7-9 and TRBJ2-4): DTGVSQNPRHKITKRGQNVTFRCDPISEHNRLYWYRQTLGQGPEFLTYFQNEAQLEKSRLLSDRFSAERPKGSFSTLEIQRTEQGDSAMYLCASSLSAGFGTKNIQYFGAGTRLSVL.

This clonotype has at least ten counts. This sequence joins TRBV7-2 and TRBJ2-1; D gene uncertain. V lost 1 base to trimming and J lost 8 bases, with 9 bases between them. This CDR3 spans 13 amino acids. The V gene's germline CDR1 is SGHTA and CDR2 FQGNSA. The CDR3 region is CASSLVGSYEQFF. The CDR3 DNA sequence: TGTGCCAGCAGCTTAGTCGGCAGCTATGAGCAGTTCTTC.

The chain is built from TRBV28 and TRBJ2-5; TRBD1 is a possible D gene (6 bases). This CDR3 region has 13 residues. Germline V gene sequence: CDR1 MDHEN, CDR2 SYDVKM. Trimming left V 5 bases short and J 7 bases short, with 14 bases between. Here the CDR3 reads CASSKSTGLTQYF. The CDR3 DNA reads as TGTGCCAGCAGTAAATCAACAGGGTTGACCCAGTACTTC.